Following are 11 T cell receptor beta chains from one sample sequenced in a study of T-cell reconstitution after alpha-beta-depleted transplantation in children. A TCRbeta library incorporating unique molecular identifiers was prepared. MiXCR was run by TCRdb on the PCR reads, yielding one entry per CDR3 protein. The sample lists about 500,000 distinct CDR3 sequences; over 10% were seen once. The source was PBMCs, mostly from graft donor cells, collected 180 days after TCRalphabeta/CD19-depleted stem cell transplant. Receptor source: a female patient aged 2-10 years who had a stem cell transplant for aplastic anemia, so the T cells may come from the graft donor.

Comment on this clonotype: The conserved final phenylalanine or tryptophan is absent from the CDR3, which likely points to a read error. The rearrangement links TRBV27 to TRBJ2-7; D gene uncertain. The CDR3 contains 13 residues. With 3 bases removed from V and 2 bases from J, the gap between germline ends came to 8 bases. Germline V CDR1 and CDR2: MNHEY, SMNVEV (reference sequence). The CDR3 here is CASSFVGPYEQYL. In DNA, the CDR3 is TGTGCCAGCAGTTTTGTAGGACCCTACGAGCAGTACTTG.

Comments on this clonotype: Its ends do not fully match the called genes, so a read error is possible. The chain combines TRBV12-3 or TRBV12-4 with TRBJ2-5; maybe TRBD2 (5 bases). The CDR3 loop spans 13 amino acids. The CDR3 sequence is CPSSLGREETQYF. The CDR3 DNA reads as TGTCCCAGCAGTTTAGGGCGGGAAGAGACCCAGTACTTC.

The V call is TRBV6-2 or TRBV6-3, the J call TRBJ2-5; TRBD2 matches at 12 bases. Germline assignment: CDR1 MNHEY and CDR2 SVGEGT. With V trimmed by 6 bases and J by 5 bases, 1 base remained unmatched. The CDR3 spans 13 residues. The CDR3 DNA reads as TGTGCCAGCAGGACTAGCGGGAGTGAGACCCAGTACTTC. Its translation: CASRTSGSETQYF.

V usage is TRBV27 and J usage is TRBJ2-3; 10 bases line up with TRBD1. CDR3 size: 18 residues. With V trimmed by 7 bases and J by 2 bases, 15 bases remained unmatched. Germline values: CDR1 MNHEY, CDR2 SMNVEV (reference sequence). As DNA, the CDR3 is TGTGCCAGCACAGGGACAGGGGCTTTGGGTGCCTCCACAGATACGCAGTATTTT. Protein sequence: CASTGTGALGASTDTQYF.

This clonotype was observed many times. V is TRBV6-5 and J is TRBJ1-5; no firm D call. Trimming stripped 0 bases from V and 0 bases from J, with 6 bases between. Germline CDR1 is MNHEY and CDR2 is SVGAGI. This CDR3 has 15 residues. The DNA of the CDR3 is TGTGCCAGCAGTTACTCGAGGAATAGCAATCAGCCCCAGCATTTT. Amino acids: CASSYSRNSNQPQHF.

This clonotype was counted between two and nine times. CDR3 sequence: CSARDKYNSPLHF. CDR3 nucleotides: TGCAGTGCTAGAGATAAATATAATTCACCCCTCCACTTT. The rearrangement joins TRBV20-1 to TRBJ1-6; D is unclear. In germline, CDR1 is DFQATT, CDR2 SNEGSKA (reference sequence). Trimming removed 0 bases at V and 4 bases at J, with 4 bases between. This CDR3 has 13 amino acids.

The CDR3 DNA is TGTGCCAGCAGTCCCCATGTTCGGCCCACGTATAGCAATCAGCCCCAGCATTTT. It is translated as CASSPHVRPTYSNQPQHF. The rearrangement uses TRBV6-1 and TRBJ1-5, with D uncertain. The germline V and J ends were trimmed by 5 bases and 0 bases, with 20 bases remaining between them. Germline V gene lookup returns CDR1 MNHNS and CDR2 SASEGT. The CDR3 totals 18 residues.

This clonotype has a count of ten or more. The J gene is TRBJ1-1, the V gene TRBV6-1; 8 positions agree with TRBD1. The V gene end was trimmed by 6 bases and the J gene end by 5 bases; junction bases not matched to a gene: 5. CDR3 size: 13 residues. Germline V gives CDR1 MNHNS, CDR2 SASEGT. Here the CDR3 reads CASSGDRGTEAFF. The CDR3 bases are TGTGCCAGCAGCGGAGACAGGGGAACTGAAGCTTTCTTT.

This clonotype was seen only a few times. The chain is built from TRBV5-1 and TRBJ2-7; 9 nucleotides align to TRBD1. With V trimmed by 2 bases and J by 1 base, 7 bases remained unmatched. The CDR3 runs to 16 residues. Germline V gives CDR1 SGHRS, CDR2 YFSETQ. The CDR3 DNA is TGCGCCAGCAGCTTCAGTCGACAGGGGGGATCCTACGAGCAGTACTTC. This translates into CASSFSRQGGSYEQYF.

This chain connects TRBV4-1 to TRBJ1-5; 10 bases match TRBD1. The germline V gene has CDR1 MGHRA and CDR2 YSYEKL. The CDR3 length is 15 residues. J was trimmed by 6 bases and V by 2 bases; bases with no gene match: 4. The CDR3 reads CASSQSGTGVQPQHF. In nucleotides, the CDR3 is TGCGCCAGCAGCCAATCGGGGACAGGGGTTCAGCCCCAGCATTTT.

There are a few counts of this clonotype. The V gene is TRBV7-2, the J gene TRBJ1-5; no clear D gene. The germline V gene encodes CDR1 SGHTA and CDR2 FQGNSA. With 8 bases removed from V and 6 bases from J, the gap between germline ends came to 8 bases. CDR3 length: 11 residues. CDR3 in DNA: TGTGCCAGCCTCCGGGGTCAGCCCCAGCATTTT. It translates to CASLRGQPQHF.